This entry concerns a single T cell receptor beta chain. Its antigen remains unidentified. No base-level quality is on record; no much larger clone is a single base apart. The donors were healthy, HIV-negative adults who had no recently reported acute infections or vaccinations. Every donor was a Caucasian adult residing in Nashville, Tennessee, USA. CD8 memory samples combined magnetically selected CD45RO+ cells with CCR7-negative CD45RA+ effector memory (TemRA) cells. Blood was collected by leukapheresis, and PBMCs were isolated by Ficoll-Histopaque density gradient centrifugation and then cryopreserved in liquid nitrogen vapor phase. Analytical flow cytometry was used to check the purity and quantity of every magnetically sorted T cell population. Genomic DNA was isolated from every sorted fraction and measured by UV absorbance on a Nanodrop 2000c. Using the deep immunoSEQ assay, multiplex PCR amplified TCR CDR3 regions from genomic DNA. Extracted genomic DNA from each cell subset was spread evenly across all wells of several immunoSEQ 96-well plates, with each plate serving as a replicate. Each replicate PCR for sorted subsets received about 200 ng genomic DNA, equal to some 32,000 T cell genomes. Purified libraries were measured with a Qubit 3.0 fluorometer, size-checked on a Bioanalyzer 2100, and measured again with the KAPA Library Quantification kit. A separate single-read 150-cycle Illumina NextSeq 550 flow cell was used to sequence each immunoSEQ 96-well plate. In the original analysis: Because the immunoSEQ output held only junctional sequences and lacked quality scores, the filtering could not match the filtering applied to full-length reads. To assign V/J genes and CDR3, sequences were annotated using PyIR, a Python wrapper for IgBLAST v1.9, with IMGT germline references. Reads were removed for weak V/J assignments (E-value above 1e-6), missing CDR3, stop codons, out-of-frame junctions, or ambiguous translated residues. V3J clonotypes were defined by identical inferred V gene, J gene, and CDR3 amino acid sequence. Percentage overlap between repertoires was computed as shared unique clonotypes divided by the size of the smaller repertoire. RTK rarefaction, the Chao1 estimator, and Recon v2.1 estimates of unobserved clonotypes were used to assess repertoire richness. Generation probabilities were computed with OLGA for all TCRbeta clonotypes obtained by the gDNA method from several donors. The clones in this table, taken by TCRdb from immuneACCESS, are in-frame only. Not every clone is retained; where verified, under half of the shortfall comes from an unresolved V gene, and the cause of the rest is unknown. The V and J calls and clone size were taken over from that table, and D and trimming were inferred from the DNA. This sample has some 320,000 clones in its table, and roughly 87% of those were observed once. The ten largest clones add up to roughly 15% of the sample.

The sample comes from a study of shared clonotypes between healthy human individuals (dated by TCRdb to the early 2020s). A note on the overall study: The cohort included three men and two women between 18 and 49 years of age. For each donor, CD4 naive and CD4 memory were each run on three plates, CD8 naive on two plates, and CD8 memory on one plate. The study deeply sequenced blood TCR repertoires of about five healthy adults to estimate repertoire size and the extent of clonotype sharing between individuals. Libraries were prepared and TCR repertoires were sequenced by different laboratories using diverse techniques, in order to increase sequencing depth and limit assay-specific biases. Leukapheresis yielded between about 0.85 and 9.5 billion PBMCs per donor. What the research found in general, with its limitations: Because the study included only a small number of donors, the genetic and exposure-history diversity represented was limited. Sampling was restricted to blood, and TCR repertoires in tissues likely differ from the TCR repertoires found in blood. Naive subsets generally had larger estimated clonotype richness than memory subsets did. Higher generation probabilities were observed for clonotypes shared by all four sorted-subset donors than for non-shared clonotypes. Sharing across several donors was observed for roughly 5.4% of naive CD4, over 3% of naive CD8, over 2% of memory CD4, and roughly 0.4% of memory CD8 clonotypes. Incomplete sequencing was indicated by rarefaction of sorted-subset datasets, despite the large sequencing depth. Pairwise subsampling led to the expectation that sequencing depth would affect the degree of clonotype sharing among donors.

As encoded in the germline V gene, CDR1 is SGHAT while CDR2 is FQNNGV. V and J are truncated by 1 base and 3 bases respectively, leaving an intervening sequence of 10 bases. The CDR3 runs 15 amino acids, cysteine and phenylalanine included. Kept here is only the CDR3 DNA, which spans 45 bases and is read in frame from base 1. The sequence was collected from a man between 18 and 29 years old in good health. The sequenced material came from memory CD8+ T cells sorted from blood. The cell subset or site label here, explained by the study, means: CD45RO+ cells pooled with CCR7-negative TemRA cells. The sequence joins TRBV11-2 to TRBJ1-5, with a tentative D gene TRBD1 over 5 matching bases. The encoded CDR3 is CASSLGAGNNQPQHF. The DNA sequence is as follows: TGTGCCAGCAGCTTAGGTGCAGGGAACAATCAGCCCCAGCATTTT.